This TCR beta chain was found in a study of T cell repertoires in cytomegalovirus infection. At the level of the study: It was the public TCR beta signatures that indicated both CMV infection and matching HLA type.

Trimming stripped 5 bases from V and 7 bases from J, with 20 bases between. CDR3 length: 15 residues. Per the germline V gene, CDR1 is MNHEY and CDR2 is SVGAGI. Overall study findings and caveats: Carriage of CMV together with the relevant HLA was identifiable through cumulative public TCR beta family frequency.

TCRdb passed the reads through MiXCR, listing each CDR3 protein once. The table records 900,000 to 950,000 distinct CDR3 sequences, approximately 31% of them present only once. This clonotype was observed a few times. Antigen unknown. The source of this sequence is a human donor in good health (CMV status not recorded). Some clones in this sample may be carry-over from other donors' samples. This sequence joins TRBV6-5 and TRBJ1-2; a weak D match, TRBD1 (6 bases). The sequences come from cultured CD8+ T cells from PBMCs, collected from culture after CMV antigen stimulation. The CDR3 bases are TGTGCCAGCAGTACCCTGGTGGGGGGCGGTACTGGCTACACCTTC. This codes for CASSTLVGGGTGYTF.